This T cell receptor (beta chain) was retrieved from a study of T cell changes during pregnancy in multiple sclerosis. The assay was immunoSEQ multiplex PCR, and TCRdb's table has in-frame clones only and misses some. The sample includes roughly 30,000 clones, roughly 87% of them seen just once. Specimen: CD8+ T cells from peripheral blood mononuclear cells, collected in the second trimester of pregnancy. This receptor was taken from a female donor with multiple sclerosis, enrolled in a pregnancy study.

CDR3 coding DNA: TGTGCCAGCAGCGCGGAGGGGGCTGGAGAAAAACTGTTTTTT. Protein sequence: CASSAEGAGEKLFF. This chain connects TRBV9 to TRBJ1-4; 7 bases fit TRBD1. In germline, CDR1 is SGDLS, CDR2 YYNGEE. The CDR3 is 14 residues long. V lost 3 bases to trimming and J lost 8 bases; unmatched junction nucleotides: 7. Filled out from reference TRBV9 and TRBJ1-4, the complete variable domain reads DSGVTQTPKHLITATGQRVTLRCSPRSGDLSVYWYQQSLDQGLQFLIQYYNGEERAKGNILERFSAQQFPDLHSELNLSSLELGDSALYFCASSAEGAGEKLFFGSGTQLSVL.